Below are 2 T cell receptor beta chains sequenced from a single sample in a study of cytomegalovirus exposure and HLA in healthy donors (dated by TCRdb to 2016 to 2017). The receptor library was made with the immunoSEQ multiplex PCR assay. Here the immuneACCESS table is served through TCRdb, limited to in-frame sequences with V and J called. Missing clones are a known gap in these copies; in checked studies unresolved V genes cover under half, and the rest lacks a known reason. Recorded for this sample are 150,000 to 200,000 clones; 86% of them occurred a single time. About 1.5% of the sample is in the top ten clones. Source material: PBMCs. The origin of the receptors is a woman aged 18-29 years in good health and CMV-seronegative.

The gene calls are TRBV7-3 and TRBJ1-1; 7 nucleotides align to TRBD1. The ends lost 4 bases at V and 1 base at J; junction bases unmatched: 3. CDR1 SGHTA and CDR2 FQGTGA come from the germline V gene. This CDR3 region has 14 residues. CDR3 loop: CASSYGTANTEAFF. CDR3 nucleotides: TGTGCCAGCAGCTACGGGACAGCGAACACTGAAGCTTTCTTT.

This clone was detected once. The rearrangement joins TRBV28 to TRBJ1-1; D not certain. Germline loops: CDR1 MDHEN, CDR2 SYDVKM. The CDR3 covers 15 residues. The germline V and J ends were trimmed by 5 bases and 1 base, with 14 bases remaining between them. The DNA of the CDR3 is TGTGCCAGCAGTCCACGAGACATTCCGAACACTGAAGCTTTCTTT. Protein sequence: CASSPRDIPNTEAFF.